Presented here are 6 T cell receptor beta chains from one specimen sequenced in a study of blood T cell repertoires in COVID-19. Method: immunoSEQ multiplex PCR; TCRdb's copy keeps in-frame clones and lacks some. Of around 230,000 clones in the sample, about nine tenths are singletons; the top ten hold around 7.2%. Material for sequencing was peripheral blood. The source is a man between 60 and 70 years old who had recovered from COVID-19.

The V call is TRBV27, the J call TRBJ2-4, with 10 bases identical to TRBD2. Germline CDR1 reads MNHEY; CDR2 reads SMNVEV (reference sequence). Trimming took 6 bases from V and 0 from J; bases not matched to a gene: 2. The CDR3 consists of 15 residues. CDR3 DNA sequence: TGTGCCAGCAGCAGACTAGCGGGAGCCAAAAACATTCAGTACTTC. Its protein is CASSRLAGAKNIQYF.

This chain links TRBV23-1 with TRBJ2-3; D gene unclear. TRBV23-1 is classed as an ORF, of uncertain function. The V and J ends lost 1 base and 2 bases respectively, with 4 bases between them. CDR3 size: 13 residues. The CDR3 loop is CASSQFNTDTQYF. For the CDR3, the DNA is TGCGCCAGCAGTCAATTCAACACAGATACGCAGTATTTT.

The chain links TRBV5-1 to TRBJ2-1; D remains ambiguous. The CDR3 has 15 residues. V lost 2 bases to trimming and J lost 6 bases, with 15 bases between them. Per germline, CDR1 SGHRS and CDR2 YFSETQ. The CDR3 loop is CASSLAGIDRNEQFF. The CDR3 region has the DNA TGCGCCAGCAGCTTAGCAGGTATTGATCGCAATGAGCAGTTCTTC.

The chain's CDR3 is CASSPGGVSTEAFF. The CDR3 DNA sequence: TGCGCCAGCAGCCCGGGGGGCGTTTCAACTGAAGCTTTCTTT. This chain links TRBV5-1 with TRBJ1-1; D perhaps matches TRBD1 (6 bases). V dropped 4 bases and J dropped 5 bases, with 15 bases sitting between them. Germline CDR1 is SGHRS and CDR2 is YFSETQ. The CDR3 consists of 14 residues.

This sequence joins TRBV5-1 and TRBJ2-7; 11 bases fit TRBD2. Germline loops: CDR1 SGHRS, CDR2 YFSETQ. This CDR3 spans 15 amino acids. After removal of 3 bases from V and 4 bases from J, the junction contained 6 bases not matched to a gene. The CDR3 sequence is CASSSTSGGPYEQYF. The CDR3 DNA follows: TGCGCCAGCAGCTCAACTAGCGGGGGCCCTTACGAGCAGTACTTC.

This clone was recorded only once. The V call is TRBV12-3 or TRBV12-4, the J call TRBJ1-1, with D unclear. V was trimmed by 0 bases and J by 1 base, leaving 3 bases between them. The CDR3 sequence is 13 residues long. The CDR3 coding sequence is TGTGCCAGCAGTTTAGCCAAGAACACTGAAGCTTTCTTT. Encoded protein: CASSLAKNTEAFF.